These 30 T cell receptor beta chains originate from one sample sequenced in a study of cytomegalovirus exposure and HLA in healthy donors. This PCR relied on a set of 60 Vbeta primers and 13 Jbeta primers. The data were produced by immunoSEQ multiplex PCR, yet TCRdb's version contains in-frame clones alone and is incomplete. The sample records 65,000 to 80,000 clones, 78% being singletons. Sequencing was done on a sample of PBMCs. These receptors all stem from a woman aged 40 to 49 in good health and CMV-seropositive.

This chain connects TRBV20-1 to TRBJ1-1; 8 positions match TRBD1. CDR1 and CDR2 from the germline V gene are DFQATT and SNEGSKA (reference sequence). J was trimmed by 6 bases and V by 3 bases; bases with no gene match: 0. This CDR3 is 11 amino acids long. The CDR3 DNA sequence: TGCAGTGCTAGGACAGGGGCTGAAGCTTTCTTT. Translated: CSARTGAEAFF.

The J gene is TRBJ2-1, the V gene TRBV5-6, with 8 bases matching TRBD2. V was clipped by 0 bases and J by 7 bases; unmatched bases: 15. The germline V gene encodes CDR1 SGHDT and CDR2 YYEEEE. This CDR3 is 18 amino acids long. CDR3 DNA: TGTGCCAGCAGCTTGGGTAGGAGCGGGGGTATAATCGGGAATGAGCAGTTCTTC. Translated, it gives CASSLGRSGGIIGNEQFF.

Here the CDR3 DNA reads TGTGCCAGCAGCAGGGGACAGGTCATTATGAACACTGAAGCTTTCTTT. Its translation is CASSRGQVIMNTEAFF. The chain carries TRBV21-1 and TRBJ1-1; whether TRBD1, the table's D call, matches the DNA was not checked. TRBV21-1 is assigned pseudogene status. The CDR3 contains 16 residues.

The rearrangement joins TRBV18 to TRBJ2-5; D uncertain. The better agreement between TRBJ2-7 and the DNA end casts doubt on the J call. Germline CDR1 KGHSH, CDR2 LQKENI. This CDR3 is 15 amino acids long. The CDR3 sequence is CASSPPSVKRNEQYF. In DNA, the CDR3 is TGTGCCAGCTCACCACCGTCGGTGAAGAGGAACGAGCAGTACTTC.

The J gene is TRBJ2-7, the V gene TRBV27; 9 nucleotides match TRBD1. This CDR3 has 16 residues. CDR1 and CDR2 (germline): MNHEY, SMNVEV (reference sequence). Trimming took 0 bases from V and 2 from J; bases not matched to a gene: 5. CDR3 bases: TGTGCCAGCAGTTTATCGAGGGACAGGGATACCTACGAGCAGTACTTC. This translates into CASSLSRDRDTYEQYF.

CDR3 sequence: CASSQSPVVQEKLFF. The CDR3, as DNA: TGCGCCAGCAGCCAATCACCGGTAGTCCAAGAAAAACTGTTTTTT. The chain joins TRBV4-1 to TRBJ1-4; no clear D gene. Trimming left V 2 bases short and J 8 bases short, with 15 bases between. Germline CDR1 reads MGHRA; CDR2 reads YSYEKL. The length of the CDR3 is 15 residues.

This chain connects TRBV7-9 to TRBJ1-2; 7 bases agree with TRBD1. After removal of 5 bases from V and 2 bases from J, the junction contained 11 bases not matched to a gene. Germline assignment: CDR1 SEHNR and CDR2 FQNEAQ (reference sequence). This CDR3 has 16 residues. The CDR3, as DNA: TGTGCCAGCAGCCCATTGACGGGACAGCGAAACTATGGCTACACCTTC. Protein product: CASSPLTGQRNYGYTF.

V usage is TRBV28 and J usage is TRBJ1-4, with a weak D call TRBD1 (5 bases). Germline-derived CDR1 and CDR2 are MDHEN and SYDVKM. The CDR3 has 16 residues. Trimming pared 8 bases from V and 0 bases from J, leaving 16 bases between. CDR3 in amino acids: CASLGRGATTNEKLFF. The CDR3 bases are TGTGCCAGCCTAGGGCGCGGGGCCACAACTAATGAAAAACTGTTTTTT.

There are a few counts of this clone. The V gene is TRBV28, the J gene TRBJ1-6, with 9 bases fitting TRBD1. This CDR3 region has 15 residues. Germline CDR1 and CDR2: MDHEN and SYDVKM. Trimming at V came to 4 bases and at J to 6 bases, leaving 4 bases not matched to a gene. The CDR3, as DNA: TGTGCCAGCAGTTCACCGGGACAGGGTAATTCACCCCTCCACTTT. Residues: CASSSPGQGNSPLHF.

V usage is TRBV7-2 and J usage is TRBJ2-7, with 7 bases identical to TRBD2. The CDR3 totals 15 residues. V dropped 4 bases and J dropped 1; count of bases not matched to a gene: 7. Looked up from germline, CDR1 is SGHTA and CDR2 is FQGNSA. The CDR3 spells CASSSAGEGSYEQYF. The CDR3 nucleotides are TGTGCCAGCAGCTCCGCGGGAGAGGGGTCCTACGAGCAGTACTTC. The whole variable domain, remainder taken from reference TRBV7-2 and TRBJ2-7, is GAGVSQSPSNKVTEKGKDVELRCDPISGHTALYWYRQSLGQGLEFLIYFQGNSAPDKSGLPSDRFSAERTGGSVSTLTIQRTQQEDSAVYLCASSSAGEGSYEQYFGPGTRLTVT.

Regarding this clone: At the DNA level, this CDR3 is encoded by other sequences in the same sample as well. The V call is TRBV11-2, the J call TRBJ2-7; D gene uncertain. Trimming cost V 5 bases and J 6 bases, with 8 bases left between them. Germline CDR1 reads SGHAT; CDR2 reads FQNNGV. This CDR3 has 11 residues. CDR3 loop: CASSPTGEQYF. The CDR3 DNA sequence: TGTGCCAGCAGCCCCACCGGCGAGCAGTACTTC.

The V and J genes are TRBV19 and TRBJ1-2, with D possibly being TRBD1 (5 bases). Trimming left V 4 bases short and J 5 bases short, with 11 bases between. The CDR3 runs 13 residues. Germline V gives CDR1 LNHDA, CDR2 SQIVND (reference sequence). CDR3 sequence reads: CASSTQVPYGYTF. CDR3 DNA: TGTGCCAGTAGTACACAGGTTCCATATGGCTACACCTTC.

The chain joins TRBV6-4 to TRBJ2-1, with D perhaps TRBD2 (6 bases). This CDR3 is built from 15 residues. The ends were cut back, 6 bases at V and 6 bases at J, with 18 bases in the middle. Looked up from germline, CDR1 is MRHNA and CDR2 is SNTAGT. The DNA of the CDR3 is TGTGCCAGCAGCCCCATCGGCGTGGAGGGCAATGAGCAGTTCTTC. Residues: CASSPIGVEGNEQFF.

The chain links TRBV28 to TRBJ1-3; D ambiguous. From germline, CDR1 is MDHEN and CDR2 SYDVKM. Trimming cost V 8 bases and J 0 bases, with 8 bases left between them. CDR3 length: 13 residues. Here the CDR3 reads CASPSVSGNTIYF. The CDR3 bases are TGTGCCAGCCCTTCCGTCTCTGGAAACACCATATATTTT.

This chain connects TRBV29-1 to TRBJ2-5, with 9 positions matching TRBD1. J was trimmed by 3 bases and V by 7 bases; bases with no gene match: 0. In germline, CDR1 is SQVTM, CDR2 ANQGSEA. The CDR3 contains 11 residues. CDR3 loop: CSGDREETQYF. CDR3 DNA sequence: TGCAGCGGGGACAGGGAAGAGACCCAGTACTTC.

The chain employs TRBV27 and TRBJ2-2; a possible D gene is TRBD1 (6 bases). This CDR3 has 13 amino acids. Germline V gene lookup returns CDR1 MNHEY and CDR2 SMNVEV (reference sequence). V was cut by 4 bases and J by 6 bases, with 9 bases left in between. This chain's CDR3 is CASSWTVAGELFF. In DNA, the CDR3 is TGTGCCAGCAGTTGGACAGTTGCCGGGGAGCTGTTTTTT.

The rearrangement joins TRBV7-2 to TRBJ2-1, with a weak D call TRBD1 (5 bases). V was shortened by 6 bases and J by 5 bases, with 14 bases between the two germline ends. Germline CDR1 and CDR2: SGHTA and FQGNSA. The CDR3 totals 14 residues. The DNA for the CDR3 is TGTGCCAGCAGTCCGGGCGGACAAAACAATGAGCAGTTCTTC. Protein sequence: CASSPGGQNNEQFF.

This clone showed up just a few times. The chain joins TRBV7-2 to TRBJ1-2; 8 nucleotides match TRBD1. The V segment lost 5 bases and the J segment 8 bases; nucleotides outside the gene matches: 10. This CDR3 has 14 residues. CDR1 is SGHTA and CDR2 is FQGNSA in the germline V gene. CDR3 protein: CASSGWTGFGGYTF. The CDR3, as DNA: TGTGCCAGCAGCGGCTGGACAGGGTTCGGGGGCTACACCTTC.

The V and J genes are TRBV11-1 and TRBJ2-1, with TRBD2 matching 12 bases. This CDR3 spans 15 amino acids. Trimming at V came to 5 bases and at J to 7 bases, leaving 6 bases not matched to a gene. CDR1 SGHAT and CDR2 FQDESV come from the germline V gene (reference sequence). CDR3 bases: TGTGCCAGCAGCCTGACTAGCGGGGGAGAGAATGAGCAGTTCTTC. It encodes CASSLTSGGENEQFF.

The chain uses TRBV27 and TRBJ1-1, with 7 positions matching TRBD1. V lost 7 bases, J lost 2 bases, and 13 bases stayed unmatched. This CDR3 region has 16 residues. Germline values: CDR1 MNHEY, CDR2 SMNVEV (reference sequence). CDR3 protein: CASKDYIGTANTEAFF. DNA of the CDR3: TGTGCCAGCAAAGACTATATAGGGACAGCAAACACTGAAGCTTTCTTT.

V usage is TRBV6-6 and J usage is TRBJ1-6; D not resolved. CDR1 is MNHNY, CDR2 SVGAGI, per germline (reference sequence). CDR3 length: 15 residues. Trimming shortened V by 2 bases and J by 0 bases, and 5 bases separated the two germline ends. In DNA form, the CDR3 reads TGTGCCAGCAGTTACCCGAGCTCCTATAATTCACCCCTCCACTTT. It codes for CASSYPSSYNSPLHF.

The CDR3 sequence is CASSLAIDTEAFF. The CDR3 nucleotides are TGTGCCAGCAGCTTAGCGATAGACACTGAAGCTTTCTTT. The rearrangement joins TRBV7-9 to TRBJ1-1; D unclear. CDR1 is SEHNR and CDR2 is FQNEAQ in the germline V gene (reference sequence). This CDR3 contains 13 residues. Trimming stripped 0 bases from V and 3 bases from J, with 5 bases between.

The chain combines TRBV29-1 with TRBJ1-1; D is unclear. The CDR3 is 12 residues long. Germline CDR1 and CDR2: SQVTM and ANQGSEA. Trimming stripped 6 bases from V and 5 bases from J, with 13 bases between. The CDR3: CSVWEGGTEAFF. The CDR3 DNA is TGCAGCGTATGGGAGGGAGGGACTGAAGCTTTCTTT.

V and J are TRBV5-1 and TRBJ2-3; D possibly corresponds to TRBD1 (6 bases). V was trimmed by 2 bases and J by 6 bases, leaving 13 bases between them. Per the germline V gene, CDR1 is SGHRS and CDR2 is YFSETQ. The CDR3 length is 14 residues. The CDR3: CASSFYREGDTQYF. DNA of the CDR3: TGCGCCAGCAGCTTCTACAGGGAAGGGGATACGCAGTATTTT.

The CDR3 protein is CASSPLAGGSNEQFF. In DNA form, the CDR3 reads TGTGCCAGCAGCCCACTGGCGGGGGGGAGTAATGAGCAGTTCTTC. The chain is built from TRBV4-2 and TRBJ2-1; the match to TRBD2 covers 9 bases. Per the germline V gene, CDR1 is LGHNA and CDR2 is YNFKEQ. V lost 4 bases and J lost 7; bases outside the gene matches: 8. The CDR3 sequence is 15 residues long.

The CDR3 spells CASRSGQGLGYGYTF. The DNA for the CDR3 is TGTGCCAGCAGATCCGGACAGGGCTTGGGCTATGGCTACACCTTC. The V call is TRBV27, the J call TRBJ1-2, with TRBD1 matching 8 bases. CDR3 length: 15 residues. Trimming cost V 6 bases and J 4 bases; bases outside gene matches: 10. CDR1 is MNHEY and CDR2 is SMNVEV in the germline V gene (reference sequence).

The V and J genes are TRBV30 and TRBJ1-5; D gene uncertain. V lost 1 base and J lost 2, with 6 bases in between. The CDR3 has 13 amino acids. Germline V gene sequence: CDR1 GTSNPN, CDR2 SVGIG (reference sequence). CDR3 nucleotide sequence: TGTGCCTGGAGTGCCCTCGGCAATCAGCCCCAGCATTTT. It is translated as CAWSALGNQPQHF.

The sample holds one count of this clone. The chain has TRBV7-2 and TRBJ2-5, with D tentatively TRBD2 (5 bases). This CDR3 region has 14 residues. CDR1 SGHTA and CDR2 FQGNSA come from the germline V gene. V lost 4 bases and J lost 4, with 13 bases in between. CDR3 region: CASSSFLASETQYF. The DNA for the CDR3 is TGTGCCAGCAGCTCATTCTTAGCGTCAGAGACCCAGTACTTC.

CDR3 sequence: CASSQDVRGINYGYTF. CDR3 DNA sequence: TGTGCCAGCAGCCAAGATGTCCGGGGTATTAACTATGGCTACACCTTC. The rearrangement joins TRBV14 to TRBJ1-2; the D is unclear. CDR1 and CDR2 from the germline V gene are SGHDN and FVKESK. The CDR3 length is 16 residues. V gave up 0 bases and J gave up 1 base, with 12 bases separating them.

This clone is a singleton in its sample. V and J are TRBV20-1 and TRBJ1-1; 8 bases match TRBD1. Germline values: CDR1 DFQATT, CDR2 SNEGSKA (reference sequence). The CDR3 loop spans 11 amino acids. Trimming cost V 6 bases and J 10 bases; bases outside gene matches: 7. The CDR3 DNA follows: TGCAGTGCACCGACAGGGGAGGGAGCTTTCTTT. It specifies CSAPTGEGAFF.